Sequencing of this T cell receptor beta chain was carried out in a study of T cells in Graves' hyperthyroidism and ophthalmopathy. The CDR3 length is 14 residues. Germline loops: CDR1 SGDLS, CDR2 YYNGEE. The V end was cut by 2 bases, the J end by 1 base, with 9 bases between. The investigators amplified TCR beta CDR3 regions from RNA transcripts. Carried out on the TCR CDR3, a first-round RT-PCR used the HTBI primer set. TCRdb used MiXCR to reprocess the multiplex PCR reads, holding one entry per CDR3 protein. The sample consists of hundreds of thousands of distinct CDR3 sequences, about 43% of them appearing once. Patients aged 18 to 65 with hyperthyroidism were newly diagnosed, with duration under 2 months. Together with thyroid ultrasound, orbital computed tomography, serum thyroxine and TRAb, clinical symptoms were used for diagnoses.

Sample: peripheral blood or thyroid tissue (not recorded which). This TCR came from a woman aged 18-29 years with Graves' hyperthyroidism. The rearrangement joins TRBV9 to TRBJ1-1, with no clear D. The DNA for the CDR3 is TGTGCCAGCAGCGTTGTAGACACGAACACTGAAGCTTTCTTT. Translated: CASSVVDTNTEAFF.